The 6 T cell receptor beta chains presented below share a single source sample, sequenced in a study of early T cells in non-severe SARS-CoV-2 infection. TCRdb re-derived calls from the 5' RACE reads in MiXCR, one entry per CDR3 protein. The sample contains fewer than 50,000 distinct CDR3 sequences, approximately 4% of which appear only once. Input material: whole blood. These receptors all stem from an adult who was a healthcare worker with PCR-confirmed SARS-CoV-2 infection or an uninfected control (not recorded which).

This clonotype was seen many times. The chain recombines TRBV27 with TRBJ1-6; D not resolved. The CDR3 is 12 residues long. Deletions cut 6 bases from V and 2 bases from J, with 2 bases between. Germline assignment: CDR1 MNHEY and CDR2 SMNVEV (reference sequence). This chain's CDR3 is CASSPYNSPLHF. CDR3 in DNA: TGTGCCAGCAGCCCCTATAATTCACCCCTCCACTTT.

Ten or more counts support this clonotype. CDR3 nucleotides: TGTGCCTGGAGGCGGGAGATTTTGAGGGAGCTGTTTTTT. This translates into CAWRREILRELFF. The V call is TRBV30, the J call TRBJ2-2, with 7 positions matching TRBD2. This CDR3 spans 13 amino acids. The germline CDR1 and CDR2 sequences are GTSNPN and SVGIG (reference sequence). V shed 3 bases, J shed 9 bases, and the junction held 7 bases outside the gene matches.

This clonotype was seen at least ten times. V is TRBV7-3 and J is TRBJ1-5; D gene uncertain. The CDR3 is 13 residues long. The ends were cut back, 5 bases at V and 5 bases at J, with 10 bases in the middle. CDR1 SGHTA and CDR2 FQGTGA come from the germline V gene. This CDR3 reads CASSLGPDQPQHF. In DNA, the CDR3 is TGTGCCAGCAGCCTAGGACCAGATCAGCCCCAGCATTTT.

This clonotype was counted a few times. The chain couples TRBV12-2 to TRBJ1-5; TRBD1 is the table's D call, not checked against the DNA. TRBV12-2 is a pseudogene segment. The CDR3 extends over 18 amino acids. CDR3 in DNA: TGTGCAAGTCGCTCAGACAGGGAACCCCTATATAGCAATCAGCCCCAGCATTTT. This encodes CASRSDREPLYSNQPQHF.

The gene calls are TRBV14 and TRBJ2-3; weak D call: TRBD2 (6 bases). There are 15 residues in the CDR3. CDR1 and CDR2 from the germline V gene are SGHDN and FVKESK. The V and J ends lost 1 base and 5 bases respectively, with 13 bases between them. The CDR3 coding sequence is TGTGCCAGCAGCCAAGTGGGAGGACGGATAGATACGCAGTATTTT. Residues: CASSQVGGRIDTQYF.

The genes are TRBV29-1 and TRBJ2-7; TRBD1 might be the D (6 bases). V lost 4 bases and J 7 bases, leaving 17 bases between the germline ends. This CDR3 has 13 amino acids. Germline V gene sequence: CDR1 SQVTM, CDR2 ANQGSEA. CDR3 sequence reads: CSVGGPPTWEQYF. The CDR3 nucleotides read TGCAGCGTTGGGGGGCCACCCACCTGGGAGCAGTACTTC.